Listed below are T cell receptor beta chains from one sample, sequenced in a study of TIL therapy for anti-PD-1-resistant metastatic lung cancer. Only in-frame clones appear in the TCRdb table, and some are missing; sequencing was by immunoSEQ multiplex PCR. The table has about 60,000 clones, over 75% seen once. Specimen: blood, collected at baseline. These receptors originate from a person between 30 and 80 years old with non-small cell lung cancer. Both conserved end residues are part of each CDR3. D genes are given only for firm matches. The size field is filled for only some rows; it gives once, few, many or a size class.

D,J,size,V,DNA,CDR3
NA,TRBJ2-2,few,TRBV7-7,TGTGCCAGCAGCTTAGAGGTATCGGCCACCGGGGAGCTGTTTTTT,CASSLEVSATGELFF
NA,TRBJ2-1,NA,TRBV10-3,TGTGCCATCAGTGAGTCGGGTACAGGGTTCAATGAGCAGTTCTTC,CAISESGTGFNEQFF
TRBD2,TRBJ2-3,NA,TRBV7-8,TGTGCCAGCAGCAGACTAGCGGGGGCGACAGATACGCAGTATTTT,CASSRLAGATDTQYF
TRBD2,TRBJ2-3,NA,TRBV6-5,TGTGCCAGCAGTACTAGCGGGTTAGGAGATACGCAGTATTTT,CASSTSGLGDTQYF
NA,TRBJ1-5,NA,TRBV19,TGTGCCAGTAGTATAACAGGAGATAGCAATCAGCCCCAGCATTTT,CASSITGDSNQPQHF
NA,TRBJ2-1,NA,TRBV28,TGTGCCAGCAGTTCGGACGGGGGCTACAATGAGCAGTTCTTC,CASSSDGGYNEQFF
NA,TRBJ2-1,NA,TRBV5-1,TGCGCCAGCAGCTTGGGGTTGGGCCAGGACAATGAGCAGTTCTTC,CASSLGLGQDNEQFF
NA,TRBJ1-6,few,TRBV5-1,TGCGCCAGCAGCTTGGCAGGGCATCCTCCCCATTCACCCCTCCACTTT,CASSLAGHPPHSPLHF
TRBD1,TRBJ2-2,NA,TRBV27,TGTGCCAGCGGATGGGACAGCAACACCGGGGAGCTGTTTTTT,CASGWDSNTGELFF
TRBD2,TRBJ2-7,few,TRBV7-9,TGTGCCAGCAGCTCCCGGAAGACTAGCGGCTACGAGCAGTACTTC,CASSSRKTSGYEQYF
TRBD2,TRBJ2-1,NA,TRBV5-1,TGCGCCAGCAGCTGGACAGGGTACGGGCGGCTAGCGGGAGACCCCTCCTACAATGAGCAGTTCTTC,CASSWTGYGRLAGDPSYNEQFF
NA,TRBJ1-1,NA,TRBV11-2,TGTGCCAGCAGCCCCAGGGAGGGGAGAGCCTATTTGAACACTGAAGCTTTCTTT,CASSPREGRAYLNTEAFF
TRBD1,TRBJ2-5,NA,TRBV3-1/TRBV3-2,TGTGCCAGCAGGCTTACAGGGGAAGAGACCCAGTACTTC,CASRLTGEETQYF
NA,TRBJ2-2,NA,TRBV11-3,TGTGCCAGCGGCATTGGCGGGACTCTCAACACCGGGGAGCTGTTTTTT,CASGIGGTLNTGELFF
TRBD2,TRBJ2-2,NA,TRBV4-1,TGCGCCAGCAGCACCCTAGCGGGGGGGCCGGGCACCGGGGAGCTGTTTTTT,CASSTLAGGPGTGELFF
NA,TRBJ2-5,NA,TRBV5-1,TGCGCCAGCAGCTTGGACCCGGAGGAGACCCAGTACTTC,CASSLDPEETQYF
TRBD1,TRBJ1-1,NA,TRBV27,TGTGCCAGCAGCTTAGTACAGGGGCTTGAAGCTTTCTTT,CASSLVQGLEAFF
TRBD2,TRBJ2-2,few,TRBV27,TGTGCCAGCAGGTCGGGAGGTGAGGGATTCGGGGAGCTGTTTTTT,CASRSGGEGFGELFF
NA,TRBJ2-1,NA,TRBV7-3,TGTGCCAGCAGCTTAACGGAGAGTGCGGGTGAGCAGTTCTTC,CASSLTESAGEQFF
NA,TRBJ2-7,NA,TRBV5-6,TGTGCCAGCAGCTTGTTTTGGGGTCCAGGGAGGGAGCAGTACTTC,CASSLFWGPGREQYF
TRBD1,TRBJ2-1,NA,TRBV4-1,TGCGCCAGCAGCCAAGATCTGAGGGGGACAGGGGGCAATGAGCAGTTCTTC,CASSQDLRGTGGNEQFF
TRBD1,TRBJ1-3,NA,TRBV28,TGTGCCAGCAGTCTGGGACAGGGAAACACCATATATTTT,CASSLGQGNTIYF
NA,TRBJ2-5,NA,TRBV6-2/TRBV6-3,TGTGCCAGCAGTTACCCCCGGGAGCAAGAGACCCAGTACTTC,CASSYPREQETQYF
TRBD2,TRBJ2-3,NA,TRBV5-4,TGTGCCAGCAGCCCGCACTCTAGCGGGAGCACAGATACGCAGTATTTT,CASSPHSSGSTDTQYF
NA,TRBJ1-4,NA,TRBV11-2,TGTGCCAGCAGCCCTACGGGAAGGGGGGAAAAACTGTTTTTT,CASSPTGRGEKLFF
NA,TRBJ1-1,NA,TRBV5-5,TGTGCCAGCAGCTTGTACTCAACTTCCACTGAAGCTTTCTTT,CASSLYSTSTEAFF
NA,TRBJ2-3,NA,TRBV9,TGTGCCAGCAGCGTAGTGGACTCAAACACAGATACGCAGTATTTT,CASSVVDSNTDTQYF
NA,TRBJ2-7,NA,TRBV6-5,TGTGCCAGCAGTCCCGGCGAAGAGCAGTACTTC,CASSPGEEQYF
NA,TRBJ1-1,NA,TRBV19,TGTGCCAGTAGTATACAGGGGACCATGAACACTGAAGCTTTCTTT,CASSIQGTMNTEAFF
NA,TRBJ2-7,NA,TRBV6-6,TGTGCCAGCAGTCAGCTAGGTTTCTCCTACGAGCAGTACTTC,CASSQLGFSYEQYF
NA,TRBJ2-3,few,TRBV2,TGTGCCAGCGGGACGGATACGCAGTATTTT,CASGTDTQYF
TRBD1,TRBJ1-2,NA,TRBV18,TGTGCCAGCTCACCAGACAGGGGTTATGGCTACACCTTC,CASSPDRGYGYTF
NA,TRBJ2-2,NA,TRBV9,TGTGCCAGCAGCGTAGACGCGGACAACACCGGGGAGCTGTTTTTT,CASSVDADNTGELFF
NA,TRBJ1-1,NA,TRBV12-3/TRBV12-4,TGTGCCAGCAGTTTTAACAAGAACACTGAAGCTTTCTTT,CASSFNKNTEAFF
TRBD1,TRBJ2-1,NA,TRBV3-1/TRBV3-2,TGTGCCAGCAGCCGACAGGGGGCGGGGGAGCAGTTCTTC,CASSRQGAGEQFF